This is a list of T cell receptor beta chains from one sample in a study of cytomegalovirus exposure and HLA in healthy donors. The repertoire was sequenced with immunoSEQ multiplex PCR; TCRdb's copy has only in-frame clones and lacks some. This sample has roughly 98,000 clones, with about 78% found just once. The specimen was PBMCs. The receptors were sampled from a man in his forties or fifties in good health and CMV-seronegative. Each CDR3 is given with its conserved first and last residue. D genes are given only for firm matches. Clone size is not always given. Where it is, it says once, few, many or a class for expanded clones.

V,size,D,J,CDR3,DNA
TRBV7-9,NA,NA,TRBJ1-1,CASSFLTEAFF,TGTGCCAGCAGCTTTCTCACTGAAGCTTTCTTT
TRBV10-2,NA,TRBD1,TRBJ1-2,CASSESGDRDYGYTF,TGCGCCAGCAGTGAGTCGGGGGACAGGGACTATGGCTACACCTTC
TRBV5-1,NA,TRBD2,TRBJ2-5,CASSLGLAGGTQETQYF,TGCGCCAGCAGCTTGGGACTAGCGGGGGGGACTCAAGAGACCCAGTACTTC
TRBV28,NA,TRBD1,TRBJ1-2,CASSEQGENYGYTF,TGTGCCAGCAGTGAGCAGGGGGAAAACTATGGCTACACCTTC
TRBV5-1,few,TRBD1,TRBJ1-5,CASSVDRNQPQHF,TGCGCCAGCAGCGTGGACAGGAATCAGCCCCAGCATTTT
TRBV10-3,NA,NA,TRBJ2-7,CAISELYEQYF,TGTGCCATCAGTGAGTTATACGAGCAGTACTTC
TRBV7-9,NA,TRBD1,TRBJ2-7,CASSLLFGTGSYEQYF,TGTGCCAGCAGCTTATTGTTTGGGACAGGCTCCTACGAGCAGTACTTC
TRBV7-2,NA,NA,TRBJ1-1,CASSQQQNTEAFF,TGTGCCAGCAGCCAACAGCAGAACACTGAAGCTTTCTTT
TRBV6-4,few,NA,TRBJ1-2,CASSDSPDRANNYGYTF,TGTGCCAGCAGTGACTCTCCTGACAGAGCAAATAACTATGGCTACACCTTC
TRBV5-6,NA,TRBD2,TRBJ2-1,CASSEERGGRNSNEQFF,TGTGCCAGCAGTGAGGAGCGGGGGGGCCGAAATTCCAATGAGCAGTTCTTC
TRBV6-4,once,TRBD1,TRBJ1-2,CASSPGQGIGGYTF,TGTGCCAGCAGCCCGGGACAGGGGATAGGCGGCTACACCTTC
TRBV5-4,NA,TRBD1,TRBJ1-2,CASSGTGGNYGYTF,TGTGCCAGCAGCGGGACAGGGGGGAACTATGGCTACACCTTC
TRBV6-5,NA,NA,TRBJ1-3,CASSYSRNSGNTIYF,TGTGCCAGCAGTTACTCGAGGAACTCTGGAAACACCATATATTTT
TRBV10-3,NA,TRBD2,TRBJ2-7,CAISESEGLAERGSYEQYF,TGTGCCATCAGTGAGTCGGAGGGACTAGCGGAAAGAGGCTCCTACGAGCAGTACTTC
TRBV28,few,TRBD2,TRBJ2-3,CASSLTGREADTQYF,TGTGCCAGCAGTTTAACCGGGAGGGAGGCAGATACGCAGTATTTT
TRBV28,NA,TRBD1,TRBJ1-1,CASTLRTGGRTEAFF,TGTGCCAGCACACTCCGGACAGGGGGCAGGACTGAAGCTTTCTTT
TRBV5-4,NA,TRBD2,TRBJ2-5,CASSLTSGRGGETQYF,TGTGCCAGCAGCCTGACTAGCGGGAGGGGTGGAGAGACCCAGTACTTC
TRBV4-1,NA,NA,TRBJ1-4,CASSHGGTHEKLFF,TGCGCCAGCAGCCACGGGGGGACTCATGAAAAACTGTTTTTT
TRBV2,NA,NA,TRBJ2-5,CASGKGLQETQYF,TGTGCCAGCGGGAAGGGACTGCAAGAGACCCAGTACTTC
TRBV6-5,NA,NA,TRBJ1-2,CASSRSGGYGYTF,TGTGCCAGCAGCCGCTCCGGGGGCTATGGCTACACCTTC
TRBV4-2,NA,TRBD2,TRBJ2-7,CASSQGTSSPYEQYF,TGTGCCAGCAGCCAAGGGACTAGCTCTCCCTACGAGCAGTACTTC
TRBV29-1,once,TRBD1,TRBJ1-1,CSVEGRTGEAFF,TGCAGCGTTGAAGGGAGGACAGGGGAAGCTTTCTTT
TRBV19,NA,TRBD2,TRBJ2-3,CASSIKAGVLTDTQYF,TGTGCCAGTAGTATTAAAGCGGGAGTTCTTACAGATACGCAGTATTTT
TRBV7-9,NA,TRBD1,TRBJ1-6,CASSLQGADNSPLHF,TGTGCCAGCAGCTTACAGGGGGCGGATAATTCACCCCTCCACTTT
TRBV5-1,NA,TRBD1,TRBJ2-1,CASREGTGSIEQFF,TGCGCCAGCAGAGAAGGGACAGGTAGCATTGAGCAGTTCTTC
TRBV29-1,few,NA,TRBJ2-1,CSVEVENEQFF,TGCAGCGTTGAGGTGGAGAATGAGCAGTTCTTC
TRBV5-4,NA,TRBD1,TRBJ2-1,CASSKGTGRELNEQFF,TGTGCCAGCAGCAAGGGGACAGGGAGGGAATTGAATGAGCAGTTCTTC
TRBV9,NA,NA,TRBJ1-1,CASSVGGGRRDTEAFF,TGTGCCAGCAGCGTAGGTGGAGGGAGGAGGGACACTGAAGCTTTCTTT
TRBV9,NA,TRBD2,TRBJ2-2,CASSVGNSGRAGELFF,TGTGCCAGCAGCGTAGGGAATAGCGGGAGGGCCGGGGAGCTGTTTTTT
TRBV6-5,NA,TRBD1,TRBJ2-7,CASRGTGSSYEQYF,TGTGCCAGCAGAGGGACAGGGAGCTCCTACGAGCAGTACTTC
TRBV27,NA,NA,TRBJ1-5,CASSFSGSSQPQHF,TGTGCCAGCAGTTTCTCAGGGTCGAGTCAGCCCCAGCATTTT
TRBV28,NA,NA,TRBJ1-4,CASSLWGREGNEKLFF,TGTGCCAGCAGTTTATGGGGGAGAGAGGGTAATGAAAAACTGTTTTTT
TRBV5-1,NA,NA,TRBJ1-1,CASSLPGVNTEAFF,TGCGCCAGCAGCTTGCCGGGGGTGAACACTGAAGCTTTCTTT
TRBV4-1,NA,NA,TRBJ1-6,CASSQPGVSPLHF,TGCGCCAGCAGCCAACCAGGGGTTTCACCCCTCCACTTT
TRBV21-1,NA,NA,TRBJ2-2,CASSSRGPGGGELFF,TGTGCCAGCAGCTCTCGAGGGCCTGGTGGCGGGGAGCTGTTTTTT
TRBV7-3,NA,NA,TRBJ1-1,CASSLQENTEAFF,TGTGCCAGCAGCTTACAGGAGAACACTGAAGCTTTCTTT
TRBV10-2,few,TRBD2,TRBJ2-1,CASSIAGATNNEQFF,TGCGCCAGCAGCATAGCGGGGGCGACTAACAATGAGCAGTTCTTC
TRBV7-9,NA,NA,TRBJ1-6,CPSSLGPRRLHF,TGTCCCAGCAGCTTAGGGCCCCGAAGACTCCACTTT
TRBV6-6,once,NA,TRBJ2-7,CASSYDGERYEQYF,TGTGCCAGCAGTTACGACGGGGAACGCTACGAGCAGTACTTC
TRBV10-1,once,TRBD2,TRBJ2-7,CASSGGTSGSFEQYF,TGCGCCAGCAGTGGGGGGACTAGCGGGAGCTTCGAGCAGTACTTC
TRBV18,NA,NA,TRBJ1-1,CASSAGNTEAFF,TGTGCCAGCTCAGCAGGGAACACTGAAGCTTTCTTT
TRBV6-1,NA,NA,TRBJ2-2,CASSDLAGSTGELFF,TGTGCCAGCAGTGACCTGGCAGGTTCGACCGGGGAGCTGTTTTTT
TRBV5-1,NA,TRBD1,TRBJ1-4,CASSLETGGEKLFF,TGCGCCAGCAGCTTAGAGACAGGGGGAGAAAAACTGTTTTTT
TRBV7-6,NA,NA,TRBJ2-1,CASSFAGVPYYNEQFF,TGTGCCAGCAGCTTCGCAGGGGTCCCCTACTACAATGAGCAGTTCTTC
TRBV6-5,few,NA,TRBJ2-3,CASSYEGLSTDTQYF,TGTGCCAGCAGTTACGAGGGACTTAGCACAGATACGCAGTATTTT
TRBV5-1,NA,TRBD1,TRBJ2-7,CASSGQGIVDEQYF,TGCGCCAGCTCGGGACAGGGAATCGTGGACGAGCAGTACTTC
TRBV6-5,once,NA,TRBJ2-1,CASSPSLGEQFF,TGTGCCAGCAGTCCCTCCCTCGGTGAGCAGTTCTTC
TRBV21-1,NA,NA,TRBJ2-1,CASSKANRGTVNEQFF,TGTGCCAGCAGCAAAGCCAACAGGGGAACGGTCAATGAGCAGTTCTTC
TRBV10-1,NA,TRBD2,TRBJ2-2,CASSERASGRLDTGELFF,TGCGCCAGCAGTGAGAGGGCTAGCGGGAGGTTAGACACCGGGGAGCTGTTTTTT
TRBV10-1,once,NA,TRBJ2-5,CASSVGGPQETQYF,TGCGCCAGCAGTGTCGGCGGGCCCCAAGAGACCCAGTACTTC
TRBV15,once,TRBD2,TRBJ2-2,CATSRGGGTGELFF,TGTGCCACCAGCAGAGGCGGGGGCACCGGGGAGCTGTTTTTT
TRBV30,NA,NA,TRBJ2-1,CAWNVIRGNEQFF,TGTGCCTGGAATGTAATTAGGGGCAATGAGCAGTTCTTC
TRBV6-1,NA,NA,TRBJ2-7,CASSEVPGVKAYEQYF,TGTGCCAGCAGTGAAGTCCCAGGGGTAAAGGCCTACGAGCAGTACTTC
TRBV11-2,NA,NA,TRBJ2-7,CASSLQDLTGLGQYF,TGTGCCAGCAGCCTCCAAGACCTGACCGGGTTGGGGCAGTACTTC
TRBV9,NA,NA,TRBJ2-7,CASSVASAEGYEQYF,TGTGCCAGCAGCGTAGCCTCGGCGGAGGGGTACGAGCAGTACTTC
TRBV5-1,NA,TRBD2,TRBJ2-1,CASSLNGGADEQFF,TGCGCCAGCAGCTTGAACGGGGGGGCGGATGAGCAGTTCTTC
TRBV5-1,NA,TRBD1,TRBJ1-1,CASSLQGTNTEAFF,TGCGCCAGCAGCTTACAGGGGACGAACACTGAAGCTTTCTTT